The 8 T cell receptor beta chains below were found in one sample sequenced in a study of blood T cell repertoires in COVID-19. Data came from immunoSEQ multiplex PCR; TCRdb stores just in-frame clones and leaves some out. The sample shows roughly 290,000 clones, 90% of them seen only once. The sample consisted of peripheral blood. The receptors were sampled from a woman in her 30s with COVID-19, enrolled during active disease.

CDR3 coding DNA: TGTGCCTGGAGTGTAGTACTAGCGGGAGCCCTCTCCTACAATGAGCAGTTCTTC. Translating gives CAWSVVLAGALSYNEQFF. The V and J genes are TRBV30 and TRBJ2-1, with TRBD2 identical over 11 bases. Trimming cost V 0 bases and J 0 bases; bases outside gene matches: 7. CDR3 length: 18 residues. Germline assignment: CDR1 GTSNPN and CDR2 SVGIG (reference sequence).

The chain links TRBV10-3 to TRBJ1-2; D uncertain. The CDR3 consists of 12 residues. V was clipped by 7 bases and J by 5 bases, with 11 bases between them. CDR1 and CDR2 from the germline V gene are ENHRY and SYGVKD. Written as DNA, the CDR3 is TGTGCCATCAACGGGATTCGGTATGGCTACACCTTC. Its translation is CAINGIRYGYTF.

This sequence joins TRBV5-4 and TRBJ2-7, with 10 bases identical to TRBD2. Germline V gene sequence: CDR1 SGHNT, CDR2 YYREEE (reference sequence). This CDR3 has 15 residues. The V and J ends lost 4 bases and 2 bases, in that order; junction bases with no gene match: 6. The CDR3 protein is CASSGGLAKTYEQYF. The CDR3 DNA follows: TGTGCCAGCAGCGGGGGACTAGCGAAGACCTACGAGCAGTACTTC. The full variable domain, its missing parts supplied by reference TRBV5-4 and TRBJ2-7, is ETGVTQSPTHLIKTRGQQVTLRCSSQSGHNTVSWYQQALGQGPQFIFQYYREEENGRGNFPPRFSGLQFPNYSSELNVNALELDDSALYLCASSGGLAKTYEQYFGPGTRLTVT.

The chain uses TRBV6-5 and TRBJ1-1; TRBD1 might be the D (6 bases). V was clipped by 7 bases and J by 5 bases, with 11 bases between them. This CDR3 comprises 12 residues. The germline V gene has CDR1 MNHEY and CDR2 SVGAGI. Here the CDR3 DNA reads TGTGCCAGCAATCAGGGGTGGACTGAAGCTTTCTTT. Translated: CASNQGWTEAFF.

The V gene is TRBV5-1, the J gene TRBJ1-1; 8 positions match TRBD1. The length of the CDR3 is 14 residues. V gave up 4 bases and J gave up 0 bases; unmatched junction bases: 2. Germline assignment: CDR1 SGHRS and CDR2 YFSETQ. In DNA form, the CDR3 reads TGCGCCAGCAGCGGGACAGGTATGAACACTGAAGCTTTCTTT. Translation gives CASSGTGMNTEAFF.

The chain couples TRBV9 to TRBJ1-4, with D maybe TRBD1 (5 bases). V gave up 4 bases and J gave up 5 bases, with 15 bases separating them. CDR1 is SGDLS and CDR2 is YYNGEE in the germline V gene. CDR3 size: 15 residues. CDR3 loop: CASSPRNRMNEKLFF. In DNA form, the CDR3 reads TGTGCCAGCAGCCCAAGGAACAGGATGAATGAAAAACTGTTTTTT. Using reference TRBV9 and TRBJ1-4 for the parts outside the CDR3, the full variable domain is DSGVTQTPKHLITATGQRVTLRCSPRSGDLSVYWYQQSLDQGLQFLIQYYNGEERAKGNILERFSAQQFPDLHSELNLSSLELGDSALYFCASSPRNRMNEKLFFGSGTQLSVL.

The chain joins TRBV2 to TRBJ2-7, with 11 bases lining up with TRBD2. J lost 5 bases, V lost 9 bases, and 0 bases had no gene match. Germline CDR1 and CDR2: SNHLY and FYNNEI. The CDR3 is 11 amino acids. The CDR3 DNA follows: TGTGCCAGGACTAGCGGGAACGAGCAGTACTTC. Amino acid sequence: CARTSGNEQYF.

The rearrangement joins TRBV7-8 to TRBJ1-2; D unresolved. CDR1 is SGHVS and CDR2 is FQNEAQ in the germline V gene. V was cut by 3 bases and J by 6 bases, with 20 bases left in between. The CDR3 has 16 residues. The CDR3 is CASSFDADGRGNGYTF. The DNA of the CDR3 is TGTGCCAGCAGCTTTGACGCTGATGGGCGGGGAAATGGCTACACCTTC.